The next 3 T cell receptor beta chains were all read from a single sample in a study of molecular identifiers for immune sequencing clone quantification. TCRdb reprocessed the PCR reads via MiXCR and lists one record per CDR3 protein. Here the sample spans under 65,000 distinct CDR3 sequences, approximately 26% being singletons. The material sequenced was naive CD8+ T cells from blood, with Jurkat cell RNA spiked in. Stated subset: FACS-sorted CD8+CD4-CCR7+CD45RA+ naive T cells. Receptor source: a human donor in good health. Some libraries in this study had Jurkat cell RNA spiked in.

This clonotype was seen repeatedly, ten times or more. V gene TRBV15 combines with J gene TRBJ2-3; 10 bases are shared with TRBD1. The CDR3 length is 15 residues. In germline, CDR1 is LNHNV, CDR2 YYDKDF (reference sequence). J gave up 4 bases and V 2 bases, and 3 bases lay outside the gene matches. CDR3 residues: CATSRRQGAADTQYF. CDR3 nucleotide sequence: TGTGCCACCAGCAGAAGACAGGGGGCTGCAGATACGCAGTATTTT. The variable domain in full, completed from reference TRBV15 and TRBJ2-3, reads DAMVIQNPRYQVTQFGKPVTLSCSQTLNHNVMYWYQQKSSQAPKLLFHYYDKDFNNEADTPDNFQSRRPNTSFCFLDIRSPGLGDTAMYLCATSRRQGAADTQYFGPGTRLTVL.

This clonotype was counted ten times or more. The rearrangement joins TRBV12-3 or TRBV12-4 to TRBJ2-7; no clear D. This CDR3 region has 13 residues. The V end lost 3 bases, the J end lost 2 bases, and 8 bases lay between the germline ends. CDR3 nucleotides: TGTGCCAGCAGTTTTGCAGGTCCCTACGAGCAGTACTTC. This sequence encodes CASSFAGPYEQYF.

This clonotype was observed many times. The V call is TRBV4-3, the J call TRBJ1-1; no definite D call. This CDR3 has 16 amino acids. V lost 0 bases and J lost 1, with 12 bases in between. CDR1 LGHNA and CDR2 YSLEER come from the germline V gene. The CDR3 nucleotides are TGCGCCAGCAGCCAAGACTTCTCGCAGAGGAACACTGAAGCTTTCTTT. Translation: CASSQDFSQRNTEAFF.